These 17 T cell receptor beta chains were sequenced from one sample in a study of CD8 T cells in ankylosing spondylitis. TCRdb redid the calling of the 5' RACE reads with MiXCR, one entry per CDR3 protein. Found here are under 300,000 distinct CDR3 sequences, about 10% of them singletons; the top ten hold 6.8%. The sample was blood, either unsorted or a sorted T cell fraction (not recorded which). The receptor set was obtained from a male donor with ankylosing spondylitis or in good health (not recorded which).

Many counts were recorded for this clonotype. The rearrangement joins TRBV25-1 to TRBJ2-2, with D maybe TRBD2 (5 bases). Germline lookup yields CDR1 MGHDK and CDR2 SYGVNS. V was pared by 2 bases and J by 5 bases, with 12 bases between. This CDR3 contains 15 residues. As DNA, the CDR3 is TGTGCCAGCAGTGAAGGGTTCTCGGGGACCGGGGAGCTGTTTTTT. This encodes CASSEGFSGTGELFF.

This clonotype was picked up many times. The rearrangement joins TRBV20-1 to TRBJ1-6; D remains unclear. The ends were cut back, 0 bases at V and 5 bases at J, with 5 bases in the middle. The CDR3 contains 13 residues. Germline lookup yields CDR1 DFQATT and CDR2 SNEGSKA (reference sequence). The CDR3 coding sequence is TGCAGTGCTAGAGACCCAAATAATTCACCCCTCCACTTT. This translates into CSARDPNNSPLHF.

This clonotype occurred a few times. The chain recombines TRBV6-5 with TRBJ1-2, with a possible D match to TRBD1 (6 bases). V was clipped by 2 bases and J by 6 bases, with 16 bases between them. Germline-derived CDR1 and CDR2 are MNHEY and SVGAGI. The CDR3 totals 15 residues. In nucleotides, the CDR3 is TGTGCCAGCAGTTACGGGGTGGGGGGCGCTGATGGCTACACCTTC. Its protein product is CASSYGVGGADGYTF.

This clonotype was counted at least ten times. This chain uses TRBV12-3 or TRBV12-4 with TRBJ2-2; D is uncertain. Deletions cut 6 bases from V and 1 base from J, with 9 bases between. CDR3 length: 14 residues. CDR3 bases: TGTGCCAGCAGCCTGGGCCTGAACACCGGGGAGCTGTTTTTT. Translating it yields CASSLGLNTGELFF.

This clonotype was found many times. The chain couples TRBV5-1 to TRBJ2-1, with 8 bases identical to TRBD2. Germline trimming cut 1 base from V and 7 bases from J; bases unmatched to any gene: 13. This CDR3 has 17 residues. In germline, CDR1 is SGHRS, CDR2 YFSETQ. The CDR3 region has the DNA TGCGCCAGCAGCTTGCCCCTCGGGGGGGCGGAGGGGAATGAGCAGTTCTTC. Translated, it gives CASSLPLGGAEGNEQFF.

V usage is TRBV5-1 and J usage is TRBJ2-1, with TRBD1 identical over 11 bases. Germline V gives CDR1 SGHRS, CDR2 YFSETQ. This CDR3 spans 15 amino acids. V was pared by 4 bases and J by 7 bases, with 7 bases of the junction left unmatched. The CDR3 loop is CASSPSGQGVNEQFF. CDR3 nucleotides: TGCGCCAGCAGCCCTTCGGGACAGGGGGTTAATGAGCAGTTCTTC.

This clonotype appeared many times. The chain employs TRBV10-3 and TRBJ2-5, with D uncertain. In germline, CDR1 is ENHRY, CDR2 SYGVKD. The CDR3 covers 13 residues. The V gene lost 4 bases and the J gene lost 1 base, with 7 bases spanning the gap. This CDR3 is CAISVNGQETQYF. CDR3 coding DNA: TGTGCCATCAGTGTCAATGGCCAAGAGACCCAGTACTTC.

The chain couples TRBV20-1 to TRBJ2-5; D unresolved. The CDR3 spans 16 residues. V lost 0 bases and J 2 bases, leaving 16 bases between the germline ends. From germline, CDR1 is DFQATT and CDR2 SNEGSKA (reference sequence). As DNA, the CDR3 is TGCAGTGCTAGAGATGGCTCCGAGTGGCGGCAAGAGACCCAGTACTTC. As protein: CSARDGSEWRQETQYF.

J is TRBJ2-7 and V is TRBV18; 8 bases are shared with TRBD2. CDR1 and CDR2 from the germline V gene are KGHSH and LQKENI. The CDR3 is 15 amino acids. V gave up 0 bases and J gave up 0 bases; unmatched junction bases: 1. The CDR3 spells CASSPPSGISYEQYF. CDR3 DNA sequence: TGTGCCAGCTCACCACCTAGCGGGATCTCCTACGAGCAGTACTTC.

This clonotype was recorded at least ten times. The chain employs TRBV7-9 and TRBJ2-7; D is ambiguous. CDR1 is SEHNR, CDR2 FQNEAQ, per germline (reference sequence). With 5 bases removed from V and 3 bases from J, the gap between germline ends came to 5 bases. The CDR3 contains 11 residues. CDR3 DNA sequence: TGTGCCAGCAGCCGAAACTACGAGCAGTACTTC. Its protein is CASSRNYEQYF.

The V call is TRBV4-2, the J call TRBJ2-1; D unresolved. This CDR3 has 19 amino acids. Germline V gene lookup returns CDR1 LGHNA and CDR2 YNFKEQ. V gave up 2 bases and J gave up 0 bases, with 20 bases separating them. The CDR3 DNA sequence: TGTGCCAGCAGCCAACCGCCTCGGGCCCATGTGGACTCCTACAATGAGCAGTTCTTC. Its translation is CASSQPPRAHVDSYNEQFF.

This chain links TRBV6-2 or TRBV6-3 with TRBJ2-1; the D gene is possibly TRBD1 (5 bases). The CDR3 loop spans 11 amino acids. Trimming took 7 bases from V and 11 from J, leaving 12 bases between them. From germline, CDR1 is MNHEY and CDR2 SVGEGT. The CDR3 coding sequence is TGTGCCAGCAACCACCAGGGCCAGCAGTTCTTC. The encoded protein is CASNHQGQQFF.

In the case of this clonotype: Being one base from a much bigger clone, this may be a read error. This sequence joins TRBV2 and TRBJ2-1; D remains unclear. Trimming shortened V by 1 base and J by 0 bases, and 7 bases separated the two germline ends. The V gene's germline CDR1 is SNHLY and CDR2 FYNNEI. This CDR3 is 15 amino acids long. The CDR3 sequence is CASSEGASSYNEQFF. In DNA form, the CDR3 reads TGTGCCAGCAGTGAAGGGGCGAGCTCCTACAATGAGCAGTTCTTC. The entire variable domain, with the rest obtained from reference TRBV2 and TRBJ2-1, is as follows: EPEVTQTPSHQVTQMGQEVILRCVPISNHLYFYWYRQILGQKVEFLVSFYNNEISEKSEIFDDQFSVERPDGSNFTLKIRSTKLEDSAMYFCASSEGASSYNEQFFGPGTRLTVL.

This clonotype was counted ten times or more. The rearrangement joins TRBV29-1 to TRBJ2-3; D gene ambiguous. CDR1 and CDR2 (germline): SQVTM, ANQGSEA. The V end was cut by 4 bases, the J end by 7 bases, with 15 bases between. The CDR3 sequence is 13 residues long. CDR3 sequence: CSVVDNTWYTQYF. The CDR3 DNA follows: TGCAGCGTTGTAGACAACACATGGTATACGCAGTATTTT.

This clonotype was detected ten times or more. The rearrangement uses TRBV20-1 and TRBJ2-1, with D perhaps assigned TRBD1 or TRBD2 (5 bases each). The CDR3 totals 15 residues. The germline CDR1 and CDR2 sequences are DFQATT and SNEGSKA (reference sequence). Trimming shortened V by 6 bases and J by 2 bases, and 17 bases separated the two germline ends. For the CDR3, the DNA is TGCAGTGCCCCTCCACAGATGGGGGCCTACAATGAGCAGTTCTTC. Encoded protein: CSAPPQMGAYNEQFF.

The V and J genes are TRBV18 and TRBJ1-2; a possible D gene is TRBD1 (6 bases). The CDR3 has 15 amino acids. V lost 4 bases and J lost 4, with 16 bases in between. CDR1 is KGHSH, CDR2 LQKENI, per germline. DNA of the CDR3: TGTGCCAGCTCACGCGGGATATCAGGGGCCTATGGCTACACCTTC. Amino acid sequence: CASSRGISGAYGYTF.

The table lists this clonotype with many counts. The chain links TRBV6-9 to TRBJ2-2, with 9 bases aligning to TRBD2. Per germline, CDR1 MNHGY and CDR2 SVAAGI. This CDR3 has 18 residues. V gave up 3 bases and J gave up 2 bases; unmatched junction bases: 10. The CDR3, as DNA: TGTGCCAGCAGTTACCCGTGGCTAGCGGGATCTAACACCGGGGAGCTGTTTTTT. This codes for CASSYPWLAGSNTGELFF.